Listed below are T cell receptor beta chains from one sample, sequenced in a study of blood T cells in healthy people across ages. A single record per CDR3 protein comes from TCRdb applying MiXCR to the 5' RACE reads. The sample holds around 1,500,000 distinct CDR3 sequences, about 43% seen once. The source material was blood. Receptor source: a woman between 18 and 29 years old in good health. The CDR3 runs from the conserved cysteine through the conserved F or W. D genes are given only for firm matches. Size is stated for part of the rows, as once, few or many counts, or as a class when the clone is expanded.

TGTGCCAGCAGCTTAGAAGGACAGGCCTTCTATTATGGCTACACCTTC | CASSLEGQAFYYGYTF | TRBV7-9 | NA | TRBJ1-2 | TRBD1
TGTGCCAGCAGCTTTGGGACTAGCGGTTCCTACGAGCAGTTCTTC | CASSFGTSGSYEQFF | TRBV27 | NA | TRBJ2-1 | TRBD2
TGTGCCAGCCGGGACAGGGTGAACACTGAAGCTTTCTTT | CASRDRVNTEAFF | TRBV6-6 | few | TRBJ1-1 | TRBD1
TGTGCCAGCAGTTCTGTCGACCGACCCCACTATGTCTACACCTTC | CASSSVDRPHYVYTF | TRBV6-6 | NA | TRBJ1-2 | NA
TGTGCCAGCAGTGAATTACAGGGGGGGGGCAGTCAGCCCCAGCATTTT | CASSELQGGGSQPQHF | TRBV6-1 | NA | TRBJ1-5 | TRBD1
TGTGCCATCAGTGACTACAGGGGGCCTGAAGCTTTCTTT | CAISDYRGPEAFF | TRBV10-3 | few | TRBJ1-1 | TRBD1
TGCAGCGTTGAAGATACGGTAGGGCAGTCGTTTTTT | CSVEDTVGQSFF | TRBV29-1 | NA | TRBJ1-4 | NA
TGCGCCAGCAGCCTGGGACAGACCTACAATGAGCAGTTCTTC | CASSLGQTYNEQFF | TRBV4-1 | many | TRBJ2-1 | TRBD1
TGTGCCAGCACCGACCTGGACAGGGGGGAATTAAACTATGGCTACACCTTC | CASTDLDRGELNYGYTF | TRBV28 | few | TRBJ1-2 | TRBD1
TGCAGTGCTAGCCCGAGGGGGGAAAAAAACAACGGAAAACTGTTTTTT | CSASPRGEKNNGKLFF | TRBV20-1 | NA | TRBJ1-4 | NA
TGTGCCAGCAGCACCGTCGACAGGGCACCCTATGGCTACACCTTC | CASSTVDRAPYGYTF | TRBV7-8 | once | TRBJ1-2 | TRBD1
TGCGCCAGCAGCCAAGATAACGACTTTCAAGAGACCCAGTACTTC | CASSQDNDFQETQYF | TRBV4-1 | NA | TRBJ2-5 | NA
TGTGCCAGCAGTTTTTATCTCCGACAGGGATTGCCGCAGCCCACCTTC | CASSFYLRQGLPQPTF | TRBV12-3/TRBV12-4 | NA | TRBJ1-2 | TRBD1
TGTGCTAGTGGTTTGGTAGTGGTGGTGGCCGGGCCCTACAATGAGCAGTTCTTC | CASGLVVVVAGPYNEQFF | TRBV12-5 | NA | TRBJ2-1 | NA
TGTGCCAGCATAGGAGGGACTAGGGACCCTAGCGAGCAGTTCTTC | CASIGGTRDPSEQFF | TRBV6-6 | NA | TRBJ2-1 | TRBD2
TGTGCCAGCAAAACAGGGGGCTTTGGCAATGAGCAGTTCTTC | CASKTGGFGNEQFF | TRBV28 | NA | TRBJ2-1 | TRBD1
TGCAGCGTTTCAGGGCGCGTTGGGTACAATGAGCAGTTCTTC | CSVSGRVGYNEQFF | TRBV29-1 | many | TRBJ2-1 | NA
TGTGCCAGCAGTGACCCTAGCGGGGTCCCACCTGGGGCCAACGTCCTGACTTTC | CASSDPSGVPPGANVLTF | TRBV6-2/TRBV6-3 | once | TRBJ2-6 | TRBD2
TGTGCCAGCAGCGTAGTGATGCGGGGCGGCGAGCAGTACTTC | CASSVVMRGGEQYF | TRBV9 | few | TRBJ2-7 | NA
TGTGCCAGCCGGTGGGCGGCGAAGGGAGAAAAACTGTTTTTT | CASRWAAKGEKLFF | TRBV6-5 | NA | TRBJ1-4 | NA
TGCGCCAGCAGCCTGGACAGGGGGGAAGAGACCCAGTACTTC | CASSLDRGEETQYF | TRBV4-1 | NA | TRBJ2-5 | TRBD1
TGTGCCAGCTTCCCGTTAGCCAAAAACATTCAGTACTTC | CASFPLAKNIQYF | TRBV7-9 | NA | TRBJ2-4 | NA
TGCAGTGCCTTCGGGACTAGCGGGGGGAAACTCTCCTACAATGAGCAGTTCTTC | CSAFGTSGGKLSYNEQFF | TRBV20-1 | NA | TRBJ2-1 | TRBD2
TGTGCCAGCAGCTTAATAGGGGGTAGGGAGCAGTACTTC | CASSLIGGREQYF | TRBV7-3 | few | TRBJ2-7 | NA
TGCAGTGCTCACACCTTAGCGGGGAGGGCCTACAATGAGCAGTACTTC | CSAHTLAGRAYNEQYF | TRBV20-1 | NA | TRBJ2-7 | TRBD2
TGTGCCAGCAGCCAAGAAGCAGGGACCTATGGGAGATCGGGCGCGTACTTC | CASSQEAGTYGRSGAYF | TRBV14 | NA | TRBJ2-7 | NA
TGTGCCAGTGGGGGACAGGGACCCTACGAGCAGTACTTC | CASGGQGPYEQYF | TRBV19 | NA | TRBJ2-7 | TRBD1
TGCAGTGCTAGAGATGTCGGGACAGGGCCTTGGAACACTGAAGCTTTCTTT | CSARDVGTGPWNTEAFF | TRBV20-1 | NA | TRBJ1-1 | TRBD1
TGCAGTGCTAGGGGACAAGGAGGGCAATCGACTGAAGCTTTCTTT | CSARGQGGQSTEAFF | TRBV20-1 | NA | TRBJ1-1 | NA
TGTGCCATCAGTGAGTCCCCGGGCCCCCAACTGCCCTACGAGCAGTACTTC | CAISESPGPQLPYEQYF | TRBV10-3 | few | TRBJ2-7 | NA
TGTACCAGCAGCAATTATAATTCACCCCTCCACTTT | CTSSNYNSPLHF | TRBV7-2 | NA | TRBJ1-6 | NA
TGTGCCAGCAGAAAACAGGAGAACACTGAAGCTTTCTTT | CASRKQENTEAFF | TRBV7-3 | NA | TRBJ1-1 | NA
TGCAGCGTTGCCCGTCCTGTGGGCACAGATACGCAGTATTTT | CSVARPVGTDTQYF | TRBV29-1 | NA | TRBJ2-3 | NA
TGTGCCAGCAGTGAAAGTGCCGGAGACATAGAGACCCAGTACTTC | CASSESAGDIETQYF | TRBV25-1 | NA | TRBJ2-5 | NA
TGTGCCAGCAAGGGGCCCACTGAAGCTTTCTTT | CASKGPTEAFF | TRBV7-6 | NA | TRBJ1-1 | NA
TGTGCCAGCAGTTTCGGGCCTACGGGCGCGAATGAGCAGTTCTTC | CASSFGPTGANEQFF | TRBV27 | few | TRBJ2-1 | NA
TGTGCCAGCAGCCACCTTAAGGGGGCCCGGACTGAAGCTTTCTTT | CASSHLKGARTEAFF | TRBV7-8 | NA | TRBJ1-1 | TRBD1
TGTGCCAGCAGACATGGGACAGGGGAGACCCAGTACTTC | CASRHGTGETQYF | TRBV28 | NA | TRBJ2-5 | TRBD1
TGTGCCAGCAGCTTACATCCAGGGCATCCCCTTGGTGGGGCCAACGTCCTGACTTTC | CASSLHPGHPLGGANVLTF | TRBV11-2 | few | TRBJ2-6 | NA
TGTGCCAGCAGTAATCAGGTGCTTACTAGCACAGATACGCAGTATTTT | CASSNQVLTSTDTQYF | TRBV12-3/TRBV12-4 | NA | TRBJ2-3 | NA
TGCAGCGTGTCGGGGGACAATCAGCCCCAGCATTTT | CSVSGDNQPQHF | TRBV29-1 | NA | TRBJ1-5 | NA
TGTGCCAGCGGTCTAGGTCCTCCTAATGAGCAGTTCTTC | CASGLGPPNEQFF | TRBV6-1 | NA | TRBJ2-1 | NA
TGTGCCAGCAAGAGCGCGGACAGGGATGGCTACACCTTC | CASKSADRDGYTF | TRBV27 | few | TRBJ1-2 | TRBD1
TGCGCCAGCAGCTTGGAGTACTACGAGCAGTACTTC | CASSLEYYEQYF | TRBV5-1 | NA | TRBJ2-7 | NA
TGTGCCAGCAGCCCACGACAGGGTGCTGGAAACACCATATATTTT | CASSPRQGAGNTIYF | TRBV7-2 | few | TRBJ1-3 | TRBD1
TGTGCCAGCAGTCCGGGGACTAGCGGAGCCTACAATGAGCAGTACTTC | CASSPGTSGAYNEQYF | TRBV12-3/TRBV12-4 | NA | TRBJ2-7 | TRBD2
TGTGCCAGCAGCCCTATGGGTCCTATGAACACTGAAGCTTTCTTT | CASSPMGPMNTEAFF | TRBV5-4 | NA | TRBJ1-1 | NA
TGCGCCAGCAGCTCGGGGGCTGGGGCTCAGCAGTACTTC | CASSSGAGAQQYF | TRBV5-1 | NA | TRBJ2-5 | NA
TGTGCCAGCAGCCGGCATGGCGCAGATACGCAGTATTTT | CASSRHGADTQYF | TRBV11-2 | few | TRBJ2-3 | NA
TGTGCCAGCAGCCGTCCCACGGACTACGAGCAGTACTTC | CASSRPTDYEQYF | TRBV5-4 | few | TRBJ2-7 | NA
TGCAGTGCGGATAACAGGAAGAGCAATCAGCCCCAGCATTTT | CSADNRKSNQPQHF | TRBV20-1 | many | TRBJ1-5 | NA
TGCAGCGTTGAATTTCAGGGTGTGGGCACTGAAGCTTTCTTT | CSVEFQGVGTEAFF | TRBV29-1 | NA | TRBJ1-1 | NA
TGTGCCAGCAGCTTTGTCTCGGGGACCCAAGGAACTCAGCCCCAGCATTTT | CASSFVSGTQGTQPQHF | TRBV7-9 | once | TRBJ1-5 | NA
TGCAGTGCTAGCGGGGGGGGAGAAGCTTTCTTT | CSASGGGEAFF | TRBV20-1 | NA | TRBJ1-1 | NA
TGTGCCAGTAGCGTAACAGGGGGAATTAATGAGCAGTTCTTC | CASSVTGGINEQFF | TRBV19 | NA | TRBJ2-1 | TRBD1
TGCAGCGTTGGCCGATTACTAACGGCGGGTGGCTACACCTTC | CSVGRLLTAGGYTF | TRBV29-1 | NA | TRBJ1-2 | NA